This T cell receptor (beta chain) emerged from a study of CD8+CD57+ T cells in acquired aplastic anemia. Overall study: Isolated CD4+ and CD8+ cells, once sorted, yielded DNA averaging about 3.2 ug.

The count of this clonotype is one. Its antigen remains unidentified. Trimming removed 0 bases from V and 3 bases from J, with 20 bases in between. There are 19 residues in the CDR3. Germline-derived CDR1 and CDR2 are LNHNV and YYDKDF (reference sequence). General study results and limits: The study found no significant CD8+ Simpson's diversity difference between patients and controls. Patients had approximately 30 CD8+ CDR3 sequences in common with controls (the shared set).

The template for TCR beta VDJ and CDR3 sequence profiling was genomic DNA. TCRdb analysed the reads with MiXCR anew, one entry per CDR3 protein. The sample contains 250,000 to 350,000 distinct CDR3 sequences, roughly half of which appear only once. The sample consisted of sorted CD4+, CD8+, or CD8+CD57+ T cells (not recorded which) from PBMCs. This sequence joins TRBV15 and TRBJ2-2; perhaps TRBD1 as D (6 bases). This TCR was sampled from a human donor with severe aplastic anemia or a healthy control (not recorded which). The CDR3 region has the DNA TGTGCCACCAGCAGAGAGGGCAGGGTATCAAAGGGGGACACCGGGGAGCTGTTTTTT. It yields the protein CATSREGRVSKGDTGELFF. Full variable domain (missing parts from reference TRBV15 and TRBJ2-2): DAMVIQNPRYQVTQFGKPVTLSCSQTLNHNVMYWYQQKSSQAPKLLFHYYDKDFNNEADTPDNFQSRRPNTSFCFLDIRSPGLGDTAMYLCATSREGRVSKGDTGELFFGEGSRLTVL.